Below, one T cell receptor (beta chain) is given with its context. Trimming at V came to 5 bases and at J to 6 bases, leaving 4 bases not matched to a gene. Germline values: CDR1 LNHDA, CDR2 SQIVND (reference sequence). The CDR3 consists of 14 residues. Profiling relied on immunoSEQ multiplex PCR, and the TCRdb table lists in-frame clones only, not all of them. This sample carries almost 90,000 clones, 85% to 95% of them seen once, and the ten largest clones take around 0.3%. The data were taken from a study of technical replicates of blood from a few donors. The source is a human donor in good health. The sample consisted of T cells isolated from PBMCs. The chain uses TRBV19 and TRBJ1-3, with 10 bases aligning to TRBD1. CDR3 sequence (DNA): TGTGCCAGTAGTCCGGGACAGGGGCCAAACACCATATATTTT. Protein: CASSPGQGPNTIYF.